These T cell receptor beta chains were read from a single sample in a study of blood T cells in healthy people across ages. TCRdb used MiXCR to reprocess the 5' RACE reads, holding one entry per CDR3 protein. This table has about 570,000 distinct CDR3 sequences, approximately 25% appearing once. Sequenced material: blood. The source of these receptors is a woman aged 70-85 years in good health. Both conserved end residues are part of each CDR3. D genes are given only for firm matches. Size tells how often a clone was seen (once, few, many) or the class of an expanded clone, and some rows leave it out.

j_call clone_size d_call v_call cdr3_nt cdr3_aa
TRBJ2-2 few NA TRBV6-2/TRBV6-3 TGTGCCAGCAGTCTCACCCGCGGTCCGCAGAACACCGGGGAGCTGTTTTTT CASSLTRGPQNTGELFF
TRBJ2-3 NA NA TRBV5-1 TGCGCCAGCAGCTTGGCCCGGGGAGATACGCAGTATTTT CASSLARGDTQYF
TRBJ1-2 NA NA TRBV7-2 TGTGCCAGCAGCTTAGTTAAAACAGGCTCCCAGGAGTATGGCTACACCTTC CASSLVKTGSQEYGYTF
TRBJ2-3 NA TRBD2 TRBV6-5 TGTGCCAGCAAGGCAGCGGGGGCCCGCACAGATACGCAGTATTTT CASKAAGARTDTQYF
TRBJ2-5 many NA TRBV27 TGTGCCAGCAGTCAGGCTCGACGGGTGACCCAGTACTTC CASSQARRVTQYF
TRBJ2-5 many NA TRBV12-3/TRBV12-4 TGTGCCAGCACCCGGACACGCCAAGAGACCCAGTACTTC CASTRTRQETQYF
TRBJ2-4 few TRBD1 TRBV6-2/TRBV6-3 TGTGCCAGCACGGGAACAGGGGAAAACATTCAGTACTTC CASTGTGENIQYF
TRBJ1-2 NA NA TRBV6-6 TGTGCCGGCAGTTACTCGGGGGGGCATACGGGCTACACCTTC CAGSYSGGHTGYTF
TRBJ1-2 few NA TRBV20-1 TGCAGTGCGGAAACAGGGACTCCAGGCTATGGCTACACCTTC CSAETGTPGYGYTF
TRBJ2-5 few TRBD2 TRBV20-1 TGCAGTGCTAGTCGGGCTAGCGGGGGGCAAGAGACCCAGTACTTC CSASRASGGQETQYF
TRBJ2-7 few NA TRBV10-3 TGTGCCATCAATGGGTCGACAGTTGCGGGGGAGCAGTACTTC CAINGSTVAGEQYF
TRBJ2-5 NA TRBD2 TRBV18 TGTGCCAGCTCACCATCTAGCGGGGAGCTACGGACCCAGTACTTC CASSPSSGELRTQYF
TRBJ1-1 few NA TRBV30 TGTGCCTGGAGTGCGGGAGAGAACACTGAAGCTTTCTTT CAWSAGENTEAFF
TRBJ1-2 NA NA TRBV4-2 TGTGCCAGCAGCCAATTTACAGGGAACTATGGCTGCACCTTC CASSQFTGNYGCTF
TRBJ2-7 many NA TRBV4-2 TGTGCCAGCAGCCAAGATGTGACAGGCTCCTACGAGCAGTACTTC CASSQDVTGSYEQYF
TRBJ1-5 few NA TRBV20-1 TGCAGTGCCACACAGGGCCTCAATCAGCCCCAGCATTTT CSATQGLNQPQHF
TRBJ1-2 few TRBD1 TRBV7-8 TGTGCCGGCAGCTTAGCGAGTGGGACAGGCCCCGGTTACTATGGCTACACCTTC CAGSLASGTGPGYYGYTF